These 4 T cell receptor beta chains originate from one sample sequenced in a study of blood T cell repertoires in COVID-19. This table comes from immunoSEQ multiplex PCR, and its TCRdb copy is limited to in-frame clones, with some not included. The sample consists of 150,000 to 200,000 clones, about three quarters of them appearing once. Sample: peripheral blood. The receptors originated from a man between 65 and 85 years old with acute or convalescent COVID-19.

The rearrangement joins TRBV28 to TRBJ1-2, with TRBD1 as a possible D gene (5 bases). V was clipped by 4 bases and J by 4 bases, with 10 bases between them. CDR1 and CDR2 (germline): MDHEN, SYDVKM. The CDR3 has 13 residues. CDR3 amino acids: CASSSQDSYGYTF. DNA of the CDR3: TGTGCCAGCAGTTCTCAAGACAGCTATGGCTACACCTTC.

This chain links TRBV6-2 or TRBV6-3 with TRBJ2-1; 10 nucleotides match TRBD2. This CDR3 is built from 15 residues. Unmatched junction bases numbered 8, after V lost 5 bases and J lost 7 bases. CDR1 MNHEY and CDR2 SVGEGT come from the germline V gene. The CDR3, as DNA: TGTGCCAGCAGTGACCCGGGACTAGCGTTGAATGAGCAGTTCTTC. It encodes CASSDPGLALNEQFF.

The CDR3 loop is CASSAPARTNYGYTF. The CDR3 DNA is TGTGCCAGCAGTGCCCCAGCGAGAACTAACTATGGCTACACCTTC. The chain links TRBV27 to TRBJ1-2; D not resolved. Deletions cut 5 bases from V and 0 bases from J, with 13 bases between. Per the germline V gene, CDR1 is MNHEY and CDR2 is SMNVEV (reference sequence). The CDR3 covers 15 residues.

This clone has a single count. This sequence joins TRBV12-5 and TRBJ2-1, with D possibly TRBD1 on 5 matching bases. This CDR3 comprises 12 residues. In germline, CDR1 is LGHNT, CDR2 FRNRAP. Trimming stripped 7 bases from V and 8 bases from J, with 12 bases between. The CDR3 here is CASARRGDEQFF. Written as DNA, the CDR3 is TGTGCTAGTGCCCGTAGGGGCGATGAGCAGTTCTTC. Drawing the rest from reference TRBV12-5 and TRBJ2-1, the complete variable domain is DARVTQTPRHKVTEMGQEVTMRCQPILGHNTVFWYRQTMMQGLELLAYFRNRAPLDDSGMPKDRFSAEMPDATLATLKIQPSEPRDSAVYFCASARRGDEQFFGPGTRLTVL.